This note documents a single T cell receptor (beta chain) sequence. Under the authors' procedure: Amplification with reference gene primers provided the estimates of nucleated cell counts. Assay: immunoSEQ multiplex PCR; the TCRdb copy retains only in-frame clones and omits some. V, J and clone size derive from that table, while D and trimming were established from the DNA sequence. Counted here are a few hundred thousand clones, 90% occurring once; the ten biggest clones make up 2.1%. Patients in Seattle were enrolled during active infection, then followed longitudinally. The data belong to a study of blood T cell repertoires in COVID-19. Study details: Samples taken during acute and convalescent COVID-19 were collected in the United States, Italy and Spain.

The CDR3 has 17 amino acids. CDR1 and CDR2 (germline): LGHDT, YNNKEL (reference sequence). Between the trimmed V and J ends, which lost 1 base and 0 bases, there was a span of 13 bases. Sequenced material: peripheral blood. The sequence was obtained from a woman aged 55-70 years with COVID-19, enrolled during active disease. The chain is built from TRBV3-1 (or the pseudogene TRBV3-2) and TRBJ1-3; D possibly corresponds to TRBD1 (5 bases). The CDR3 protein is CASSQVGDRLSGNTIYF. Here the CDR3 DNA reads TGTGCCAGCAGCCAAGTGGGCGACAGACTCTCTGGAAACACCATATATTTT.